Described below is a single T cell receptor beta chain sequence and its context. The germline CDR1 and CDR2 sequences are MRHNA and SNTAGT. This CDR3 comprises 18 residues. The junction had 18 bases not matched to a gene; V was cut back by 0 bases and J by 10 bases. This record belongs to a study of Ad26.COV2.S vaccination and SARS-CoV-2 variants. Stated treatment: 19 received Ad26.COV2.S at low or high dose, single or two shots; roughly five received placebo; per-sample allocation not given. Samples analyzed were those drawn on day 63 after the first vaccine or placebo injection. Generated by immunoSEQ multiplex PCR, the TCRdb table keeps only in-frame clones and is missing some. The table records around 320,000 clones, 70% to 90% of them present only once.

This sample comprised peripheral blood, obtained in a trial of Ad26.COV2.S vaccine versus placebo. This sequence was found in a person aged 18-65 years who received the Ad26.COV2.S COVID-19 vaccine or a placebo. The chain combines TRBV6-4 with TRBJ2-5; TRBD1 matches 9 bases. CDR3 residues: CASSDSNRRTGDYRYQYF. CDR3 in DNA: TGTGCCAGCAGTGACTCGAATCGTAGGACAGGGGATTATCGTTACCAGTACTTC.